In this sample, the clone carrying this T cell receptor beta chain turned up many times. What it recognizes is unknown. This sample is drawn from a study of T cell repertoires in cytomegalovirus infection. Study-wide context: CMV epitopes that were recently identified and HLA-C-restricted were used alongside well-studied HLA-B-restricted ones. Both CMV infection and a matching HLA type were indicated by public TCR beta signatures. Study-level points and caveats: It was HLA-C-restricted CMV-specific TCR beta clonotypes that dominated the response ex vivo. Of the TCR beta families, the public ones yielded a cumulative frequency that identified carriers of CMV plus the relevant HLA.

Using its own MiXCR run on the reads, TCRdb lists one record per CDR3 protein. Of roughly 350,000 distinct CDR3 sequences listed, roughly 36% are singletons. Germline V gene sequence: CDR1 SGHVS, CDR2 FQNEAQ. Trimming took 5 bases from V and 1 from J, leaving 14 bases between them. CDR3 length equals 15 residues. The sample in question was cultured PBMCs, obtained from culture after CMV antigen stimulation. The chain has TRBV7-8 and TRBJ1-1; no clear D gene. The source of this sequence is a human donor in good health (CMV status not recorded). Some clones in this sample may be carry-over from other donors' samples. CDR3 bases: TGTGCCAGCAGCCTAGTTGGACCGACGAACACTGAAGCTTTCTTT. It yields the protein CASSLVGPTNTEAFF.